This TCR beta chain was profiled in a study of regulatory T cells in long-lasting Graves disease. Findings and limits, study-wide: Only peripheral blood was studied, not thyroid tissue.

Many counts were recorded for this clonotype. Antigen unknown. With iRepertoire HTBI primers and Arm-PCR of CDR3 regions, TCR beta libraries were built. From the multiplex PCR reads, TCRdb called clonotypes with MiXCR, one entry per CDR3 protein. The sample gives hundreds of thousands of distinct CDR3 sequences, roughly a sixth of which show up once; more than 20% is in the top ten. Indicated time point: newly diagnosed GD, antithyroid drugs for less than 3 months. Making the TCR library involved RNA that had been extracted from PBMCs. Germline CDR1 reads MNHNS; CDR2 reads SASEGT. CDR3 length equals 14 residues. V lost 0 bases and J 0 bases, leaving 6 bases between the germline ends. These data were also reused for a study on T cells in Graves' hyperthyroidism and ophthalmopathy. Per that study: Uncontrolled infection, other autoimmune disease, pregnancy or lactation excluded patients. The model anticipated ophthalmopathy a median about six months pre-onset.

The sequences come from peripheral blood mononuclear cells (PBMCs), collected at new diagnosis, from a patient treated with antithyroid drugs. This sequence originates from a woman aged 35 to 59 with Graves disease. V and J are TRBV6-1 and TRBJ2-7; TRBD2 might be the D (5 bases). This chain's CDR3 is CASSEAGSSYEQYF. Here the CDR3 DNA reads TGTGCCAGCAGTGAAGCGGGGAGCTCCTACGAGCAGTACTTC.